One sample yielded the 13 T cell receptor beta chains listed below, sequenced in a study of T cell responses to AZD1222 COVID-19 vaccine. TCRdb's copy holds only in-frame clones and misses some; the assay was immunoSEQ multiplex PCR. The sample contains 130,000 or so clones, about 89% of which appear only once. Here the sequenced sample was peripheral blood, taken 28 days after the second dose of the MenACWY control vaccine. The receptors originated from an adult who received the MenACWY meningococcal vaccine as a control.

The genes are TRBV5-1 and TRBJ2-2; D is perhaps TRBD1 (5 bases). Germline assignment: CDR1 SGHRS and CDR2 YFSETQ. The CDR3 totals 14 residues. The ends were cut back, 0 bases at V and 7 bases at J, with 10 bases in the middle. In DNA, the CDR3 is TGCGCCAGCAGCTTGGAACAGGAAGTCGGGGAGCTGTTTTTT. Its translation: CASSLEQEVGELFF.

J is TRBJ1-3 and V is TRBV4-3; 7 positions match TRBD1. This CDR3 spans 17 amino acids. In germline, CDR1 is LGHNA, CDR2 YSLEER. V lost 5 bases, J lost 2 bases, and 12 bases stayed unmatched. In DNA form, the CDR3 reads TGCGCCAGCAGCGCCACAGAGGGGGCAGGGGCTGGAAACACCATATATTTT. As protein: CASSATEGAGAGNTIYF.

The chain couples TRBV2 to TRBJ1-1; tentative D call: TRBD1 (5 bases). V lost 7 bases and J 1 base, leaving 22 bases between the germline ends. CDR1 is SNHLY and CDR2 is FYNNEI in the germline V gene. This CDR3 is 17 amino acids long. CDR3 region: CASIPPQGPVKNTEAFF. The DNA for the CDR3 is TGTGCCAGCATCCCTCCCCAGGGACCCGTCAAGAACACTGAAGCTTTCTTT.

The chain couples TRBV7-8 to TRBJ2-3; D is ambiguous. Trimming removed 3 bases from V and 2 bases from J, with 9 bases in between. Germline loops: CDR1 SGHVS, CDR2 FQNEAQ. The length of the CDR3 is 14 residues. CDR3 coding DNA: TGTGCCAGCAGCTTCGCCGGTAACACAGATACGCAGTATTTT. Translation gives CASSFAGNTDTQYF. The full variable domain, completed using reference TRBV7-8 and TRBJ2-3, is GAGVSQSPRYKVAKRGQDVALRCDPISGHVSLFWYQQALGQGPEFLTYFQNEAQLDKSGLPSDRFFAERPEGSVSTLKIQRTQQEDSAVYLCASSFAGNTDTQYFGPGTRLTVL.

The rearrangement joins TRBV28 to TRBJ2-3, with D possibly TRBD2 on 5 matching bases. This CDR3 comprises 13 residues. V was clipped by 7 bases and J by 0 bases, with 8 bases between them. CDR1 and CDR2 from the germline V gene are MDHEN and SYDVKM. The CDR3: CASIGESTDTQYF. CDR3 in DNA: TGTGCCAGCATCGGGGAGAGCACAGATACGCAGTATTTT.

The chain recombines TRBV7-2 with TRBJ2-7, with D perhaps TRBD2 (6 bases). Germline V gives CDR1 SGHTA, CDR2 FQGNSA. The CDR3 has 16 amino acids. V was pared by 2 bases and J by 0 bases, with 14 bases between. CDR3 sequence reads: CASSLIAGPSSYEQYF. In nucleotides, the CDR3 is TGTGCCAGCAGCTTAATCGCGGGGCCCAGCTCCTACGAGCAGTACTTC. The complete variable domain, with remaining parts taken from reference TRBV7-2 and TRBJ2-7, reads GAGVSQSPSNKVTEKGKDVELRCDPISGHTALYWYRQSLGQGLEFLIYFQGNSAPDKSGLPSDRFSAERTGGSVSTLTIQRTQQEDSAVYLCASSLIAGPSSYEQYFGPGTRLTVT.

This clone was seen once. A read error may produce the germline difference seen at one junction end. The chain is built from TRBV7-7 and TRBJ2-1; TRBD2 might be the D (5 bases). Germline values: CDR1 SSHAT, CDR2 FNYEAQ (reference sequence). This CDR3 region has 15 residues. In DNA, the CDR3 is TGTGCTAGCAGCTTAGGACTCACCGAATACAATGAGCAGTTCTTC. Translation gives CASSLGLTEYNEQFF.

The J gene is TRBJ2-5, the V gene TRBV2; D is unresolved. Germline loops: CDR1 SNHLY, CDR2 FYNNEI. The CDR3 has 10 residues. Trimming stripped 5 bases from V and 5 bases from J, with 3 bases between. In nucleotides, the CDR3 is TGTGCCAGCAGTCCTGAGACCCAGTACTTC. It translates to CASSPETQYF.

The rearrangement links TRBV7-2 to TRBJ2-7; TRBD2 aligns across 7 bases. Trimming removed 2 bases from V and 3 bases from J; junction bases left unmatched: 10. The CDR3 covers 16 residues. Germline values: CDR1 SGHTA, CDR2 FQGNSA. CDR3 nucleotide sequence: TGTGCCAGCAGCTTATCAGCTGGCGGGGGTGGCTACGAGCAGTACTTC. Translation: CASSLSAGGGGYEQYF.

This chain joins TRBV18 and TRBJ2-2, with D unclear. V shed 3 bases and J shed 4 bases, with 12 bases lying between them. This CDR3 is 15 amino acids long. Germline V lookup: CDR1 KGHSH, CDR2 LQKENI. In nucleotides, the CDR3 is TGTGCCAGCTCACCCCCTCTAACTGGCACCGGGGAGCTGTTTTTT. Its translation is CASSPPLTGTGELFF. Drawing the rest from reference TRBV18 and TRBJ2-2, the complete variable domain is NAGVMQNPRHLVRRRGQEARLRCSPMKGHSHVYWYRQLPEEGLKFMVYLQKENIIDESGMPKERFSAEFPKEGPSILRIQQVVRGDSAAYFCASSPPLTGTGELFFGEGSRLTVL.

This sequence joins TRBV19 and TRBJ2-3; 13 nucleotides line up with TRBD2. After removal of 1 base from V and 3 bases from J, the junction contained 7 bases not matched to a gene. Germline loops: CDR1 LNHDA, CDR2 SQIVND (reference sequence). The CDR3 runs 18 residues. CDR3 sequence (DNA): TGTGCCAGTAGTATAGTAGGGGGACTAGCGGGACTTACAGATACGCAGTATTTT. Protein product: CASSIVGGLAGLTDTQYF. Variable domain in full (rest from reference TRBV19 and TRBJ2-3): DGGITQSPKYLFRKEGQNVTLSCEQNLNHDAMYWYRQDPGQGLRLIYYSQIVNDFQKGDIAEGYSVSREKKESFPLTVTSAQKNPTAFYLCASSIVGGLAGLTDTQYFGPGTRLTVL.

CDR3 loop: CASSYSSGSTNEKLFF. The CDR3 DNA reads as TGTGCCAGCAGTTACTCGTCAGGGTCAACTAATGAAAAACTGTTTTTT. The chain links TRBV6-2 or TRBV6-3 to TRBJ1-4, with D perhaps matching TRBD1 (5 bases). The CDR3 consists of 16 residues. The ends were cut back, 0 bases at V and 0 bases at J, with 8 bases in the middle. The V gene's germline CDR1 is MNHEY and CDR2 SVGEGT.

V usage is TRBV6-6 and J usage is TRBJ1-1; TRBD1 matches 7 bases. V was pared by 3 bases and J by 0 bases, with 7 bases of the junction left unmatched. This CDR3 spans 16 amino acids. CDR1 is MNHNY, CDR2 SVGAGI, per germline (reference sequence). For the CDR3, the DNA is TGTGCCAGCAGTTATTTCTCAGGGGGTATGAACACTGAAGCTTTCTTT. Protein sequence: CASSYFSGGMNTEAFF.